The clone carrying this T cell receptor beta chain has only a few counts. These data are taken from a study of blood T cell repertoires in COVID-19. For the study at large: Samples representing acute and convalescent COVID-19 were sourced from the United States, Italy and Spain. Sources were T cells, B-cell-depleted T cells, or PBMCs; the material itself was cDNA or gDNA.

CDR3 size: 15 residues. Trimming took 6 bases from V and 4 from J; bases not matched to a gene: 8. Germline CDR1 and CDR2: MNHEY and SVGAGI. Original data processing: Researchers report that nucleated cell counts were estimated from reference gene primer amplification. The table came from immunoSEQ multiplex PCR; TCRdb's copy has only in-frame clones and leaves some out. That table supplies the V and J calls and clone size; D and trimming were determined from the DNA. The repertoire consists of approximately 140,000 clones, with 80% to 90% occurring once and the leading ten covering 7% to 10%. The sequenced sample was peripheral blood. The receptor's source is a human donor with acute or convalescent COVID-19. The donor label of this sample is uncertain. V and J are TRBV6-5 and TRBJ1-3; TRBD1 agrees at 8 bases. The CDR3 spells CASSADRAGGNTIYF. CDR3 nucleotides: TGTGCCAGCAGCGCGGACAGGGCTGGAGGAAACACCATATATTTT.